This is a list of T cell receptor beta chains from one sample in a study of blood T cell repertoires in COVID-19. Produced via immunoSEQ multiplex PCR; TCRdb's table is partial and in-frame only. There are more than 100,000 clones in the sample; 82% occur only once, and around 4.5% lies in the top ten. The sequenced sample consisted of peripheral blood. Every receptor here comes from a woman aged 65 to 85 with acute or convalescent COVID-19. Each CDR3 is given with its conserved first and last residue. Fields, in order: V gene, J gene, CDR3 protein.

TRBV19	TRBJ1-5	CASSIMWDRGNQPQHF
TRBV7-3	TRBJ1-3	CASSPAGAGTGNTIYF
TRBV7-9	TRBJ1-6	CASSLEGQNHSPLHF
TRBV27	TRBJ1-2	CASSFWRHSGVMGYTF
TRBV15	TRBJ1-2	CATSKGRLSNYGYTF
TRBV3-1/TRBV3-2	TRBJ2-3	CASSQGRGAFGQYF
TRBV11-2	TRBJ1-2	CASSHLGQGEDYGYTF
TRBV3-1/TRBV3-2	TRBJ2-1	CATSEGQGAVEQFF
TRBV9	TRBJ2-5	CASSSQGGSQETQYF
TRBV6-1	TRBJ2-5	CASSEIYETQYF
TRBV19	TRBJ1-5	CASKGDRSNQPQHF
TRBV3-1/TRBV3-2	TRBJ2-5	CASRIGDNQYF
TRBV11-3	TRBJ2-5	CASSLGLETAETQYF
TRBV20-1	TRBJ1-2	CSAREPSGYTF
TRBV10-3	TRBJ2-3	CAISESGQESTDTQYF
TRBV6-1	TRBJ1-1	CASSKATQGWNTEAFF
TRBV5-4	TRBJ2-5	CASSLDVGAKETQYF
TRBV25-1	TRBJ2-3	CASSDWTSGGHTDTQYF
TRBV10-1	TRBJ1-4	CASSESVGVNEKLFF
TRBV2	TRBJ1-5	CASSDRDRGQSNQPQHF
TRBV3-1/TRBV3-2	TRBJ2-2	CASSQEGQGTGELFF
TRBV4-3	TRBJ2-1	CASSQDRGHYNEQFF
TRBV5-4	TRBJ2-1	CASSLIGGAYNEQFF
TRBV12-3/TRBV12-4	TRBJ2-5	CASSFSGGPPYF
TRBV7-9	TRBJ2-6	CASRPGLTSGANVLTF
TRBV7-2	TRBJ1-2	CASSFGAVGLYHGYTF
TRBV3-1/TRBV3-2	TRBJ1-2	CASSQGTGWKWNSGYTF